This T cell receptor beta chain was captured in a study of OX40 agonist ivuxolimab in advanced cancers. Study-level information: Patients achieving partial responses numbered three: one hepatocellular carcinoma case and two cutaneous melanoma cases.

Of note for this clone: Its antigen is as yet unknown.

The CDR3 consists of 14 residues. The germline gives CDR1 GTSNPN, CDR2 SVGIG (reference sequence). V shed 5 bases and J shed 7 bases, with 17 bases lying between them. Study-wide results and caveats: More expanded clones were seen, on average, in CD8+ T cells than in CD4+. Antigen specificity was not determined for the expanded peripheral T cells.

Sequencing was performed with immunoSEQ multiplex PCR; in TCRdb, only in-frame clones are kept and a portion is missing. The table records some 86,000 clones, around 82% of them present only once. The chain uses TRBV30 and TRBJ1-4; perhaps TRBD1 as D (6 bases). The clonotype originates from an adult with an advanced solid tumor such as melanoma, head and neck, liver or kidney cancer. Sequenced here: CD4+ or CD8+ T cells sorted from blood, sampled in a trial of the OX40 agonist ivuxolimab. This chain's CDR3 is CAWRRRGGAEKLFF. For the CDR3, the DNA is TGTGCCTGGCGTCGCAGGGGCGGTGCTGAAAAACTGTTTTTT.